This paragraph reports one T cell receptor (beta chain). The sample originates from a study of blood T cell repertoires in COVID-19. The wider study: The analysed material was cDNA or gDNA that came from T cells, B-cell-depleted T cells, or PBMCs.

Germline V lookup: CDR1 SEHNR, CDR2 FQNEAQ (reference sequence). This CDR3 region has 14 residues. V gave up 5 bases and J gave up 1 base, with 11 bases separating them. Original processing methods: Nucleated cell number was recorded as an estimate derived from reference gene primer amplification. The assay was immunoSEQ multiplex PCR, and TCRdb's table has in-frame clones only and misses some. V, J and clone size derive from that table, while D and trimming were established from the DNA sequence. Altogether under 200,000 clones are present, roughly 80% being singletons, with the ten largest covering more than 5%.

The clonotype originates from a woman aged 25 to 39 with acute or convalescent COVID-19. The chain has TRBV7-9 and TRBJ1-2; unclear D gene. Sample: peripheral blood. CDR3 in amino acids: CASSPPTINYGYTF. The CDR3 DNA follows: TGTGCCAGCAGCCCGCCGACTATTAACTATGGCTACACCTTC.